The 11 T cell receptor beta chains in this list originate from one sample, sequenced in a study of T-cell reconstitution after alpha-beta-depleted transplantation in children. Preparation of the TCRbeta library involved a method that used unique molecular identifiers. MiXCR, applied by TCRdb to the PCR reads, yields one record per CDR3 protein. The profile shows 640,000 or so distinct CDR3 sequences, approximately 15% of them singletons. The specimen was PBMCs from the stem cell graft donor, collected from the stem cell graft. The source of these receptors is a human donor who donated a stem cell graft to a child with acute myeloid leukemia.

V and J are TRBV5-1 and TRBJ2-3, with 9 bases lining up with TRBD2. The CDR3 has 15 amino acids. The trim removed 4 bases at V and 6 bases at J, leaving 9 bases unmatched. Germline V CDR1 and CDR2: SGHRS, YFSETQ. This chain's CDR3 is CASSLSGGRWDTQYF. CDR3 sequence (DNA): TGCGCCAGCAGCCTTAGCGGGGGACGCTGGGATACGCAGTATTTT.

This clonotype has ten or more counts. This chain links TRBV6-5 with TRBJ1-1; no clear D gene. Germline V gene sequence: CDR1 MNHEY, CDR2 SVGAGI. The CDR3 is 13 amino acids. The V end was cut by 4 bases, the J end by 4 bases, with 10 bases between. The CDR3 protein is CASSLGRITEAFF. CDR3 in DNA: TGTGCCAGCAGTTTAGGACGGATCACTGAAGCTTTCTTT.

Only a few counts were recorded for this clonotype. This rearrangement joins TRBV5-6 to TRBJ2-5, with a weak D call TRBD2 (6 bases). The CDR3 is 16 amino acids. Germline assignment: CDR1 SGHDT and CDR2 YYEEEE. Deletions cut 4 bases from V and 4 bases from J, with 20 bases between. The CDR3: CASSPLGSRSSETQYF. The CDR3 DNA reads TGTGCCAGCAGCCCGCTCGGGAGTCGGAGTTCAGAGACCCAGTACTTC.

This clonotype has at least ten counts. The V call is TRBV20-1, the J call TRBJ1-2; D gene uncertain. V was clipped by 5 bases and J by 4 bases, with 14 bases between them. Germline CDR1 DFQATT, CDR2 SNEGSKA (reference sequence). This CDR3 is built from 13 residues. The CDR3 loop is CSASNRDLYGYTF. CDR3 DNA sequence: TGCAGTGCTTCCAATAGGGATCTCTATGGCTACACCTTC.

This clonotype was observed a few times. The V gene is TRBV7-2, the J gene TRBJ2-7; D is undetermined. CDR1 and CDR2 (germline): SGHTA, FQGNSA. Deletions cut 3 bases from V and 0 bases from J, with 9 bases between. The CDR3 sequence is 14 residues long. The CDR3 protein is CASSFMGPSYEQYF. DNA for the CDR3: TGTGCCAGCAGCTTTATGGGTCCCTCCTACGAGCAGTACTTC.

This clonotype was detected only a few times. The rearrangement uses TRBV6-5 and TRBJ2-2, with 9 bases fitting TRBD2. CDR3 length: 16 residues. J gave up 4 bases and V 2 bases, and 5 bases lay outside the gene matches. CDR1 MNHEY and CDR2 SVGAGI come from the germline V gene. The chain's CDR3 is CASSYGGGASTGELFF. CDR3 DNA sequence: TGTGCCAGCAGTTACGGCGGGGGGGCTTCCACCGGGGAGCTGTTTTTT.

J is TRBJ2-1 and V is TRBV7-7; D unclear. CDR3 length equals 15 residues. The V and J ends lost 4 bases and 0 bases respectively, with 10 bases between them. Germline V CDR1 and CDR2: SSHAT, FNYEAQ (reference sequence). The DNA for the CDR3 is TGTGCCAGCAGCTCGGCCCTTCGCTCCTACAATGAGCAGTTCTTC. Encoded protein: CASSSALRSYNEQFF.

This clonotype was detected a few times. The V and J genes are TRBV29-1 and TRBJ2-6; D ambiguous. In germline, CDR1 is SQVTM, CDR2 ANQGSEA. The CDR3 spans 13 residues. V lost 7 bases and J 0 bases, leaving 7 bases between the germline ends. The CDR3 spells CSATDSGANVLTF. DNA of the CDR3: TGCAGCGCGACCGACTCTGGGGCCAACGTCCTGACTTTC. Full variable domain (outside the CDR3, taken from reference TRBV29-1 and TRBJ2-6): SAVISQKPSRDICQRGTSLTIQCQVDSQVTMMFWYRQQPGQSLTLIATANQGSEATYESGFVIDKFPISRPNLTFSTLTVSNMSPEDSSIYLCSATDSGANVLTFGAGSRLTVL.

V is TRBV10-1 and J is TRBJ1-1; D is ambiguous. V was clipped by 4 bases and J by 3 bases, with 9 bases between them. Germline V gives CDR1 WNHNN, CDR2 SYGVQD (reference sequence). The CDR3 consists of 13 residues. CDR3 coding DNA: TGCGCCAGCAGTGGACCGACGGACACTGAAGCTTTCTTT. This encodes CASSGPTDTEAFF.

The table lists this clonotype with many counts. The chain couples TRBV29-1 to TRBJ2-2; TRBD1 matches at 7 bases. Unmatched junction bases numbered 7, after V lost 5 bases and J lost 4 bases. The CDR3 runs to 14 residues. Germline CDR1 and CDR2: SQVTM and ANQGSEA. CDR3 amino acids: CSVSTGYVTGELFF. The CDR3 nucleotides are TGCAGCGTTTCGACAGGGTATGTCACCGGGGAGCTGTTTTTT.

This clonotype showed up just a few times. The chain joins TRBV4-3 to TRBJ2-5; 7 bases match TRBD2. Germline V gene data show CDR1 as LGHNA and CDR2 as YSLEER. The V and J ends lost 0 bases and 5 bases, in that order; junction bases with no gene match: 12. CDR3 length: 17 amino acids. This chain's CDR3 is CASSQDMLVGGGETQYF. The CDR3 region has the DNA TGCGCCAGCAGCCAAGATATGCTTGTAGGCGGGGGTGAGACCCAGTACTTC.